Reported below is one T cell receptor (beta chain). The record originates from a study of T cell repertoires in cytomegalovirus infection. This CDR3 has 16 amino acids. The germline V gene encodes CDR1 SGHTA and CDR2 FQGNSA. V was cut by 5 bases and J by 3 bases, with 20 bases left in between. TCRdb itself ran the reads through MiXCR, one entry per CDR3 protein. The sample has roughly 760,000 distinct CDR3 sequences; approximately 40% are singletons. J is TRBJ2-7 and V is TRBV7-2; no firm D call. This sequence was found in a human donor in good health (CMV status not recorded). Some clones in this sample may be carry-over from other donors' samples. Material: PBMCs. CDR3: CASSPGSDVRSYEQYF. In DNA form, the CDR3 reads TGTGCCAGCAGCCCGGGTTCGGACGTGAGGAGCTACGAGCAGTACTTC.